This T cell receptor beta chain was sequenced in a study of T cells in Graves' hyperthyroidism and ophthalmopathy. Study-wide background: Blood was drawn when the patient was first diagnosed and still untreated.

Germline assignment: CDR1 LGHDT and CDR2 YNNKEL (reference sequence). Trimming took off 6 bases at V and 6 bases at J, with 15 bases between the two ends. CDR3 length: 13 residues. Template material for amplifying TCR beta CDR3 regions consisted of RNA transcripts. HTBI primers were used for first-round RT-PCR of the TCR CDR3. MiXCR was run by TCRdb on the multiplex PCR reads, yielding one entry per CDR3 protein. There are 350,000 to 400,000 distinct CDR3 sequences in the sample; about 15% occur only once, and about 30% lies in the top ten. The chain has TRBV3-1 and TRBJ2-7; D unclear. The sample taken for sequencing was blood. This sequence was found in a woman aged 25 to 39 with Graves' hyperthyroidism. The DNA for the CDR3 is TGTGCCAGCAGACTTCCTGCCGGTGCCGAGCAGTACTTC. Translated, it gives CASRLPAGAEQYF.